Presented here are 23 T cell receptor beta chains from one specimen sequenced in a study of blood T cell repertoires in COVID-19. Sequencing used immunoSEQ multiplex PCR; TCRdb keeps in-frame clones, though not all of them. The sample carries 310,000 or so clones, around 85% recorded once. Sequenced sample: peripheral blood. The receptors here all came from a woman in her 30s who had recovered from COVID-19.

The V and J genes are TRBV2 and TRBJ1-1; D gene uncertain. Per the germline V gene, CDR1 is SNHLY and CDR2 is FYNNEI. CDR3 length equals 12 residues. The V and J ends lost 8 bases and 4 bases respectively, with 11 bases between them. DNA of the CDR3: TGTGCCAGCGGGCAGGCCGGCACTGAAGCTTTCTTT. Protein sequence: CASGQAGTEAFF.

The V and J genes are TRBV5-4 and TRBJ2-1, with a possible D match to TRBD2 (6 bases). The germline CDR1 and CDR2 sequences are SGHNT and YYREEE (reference sequence). The CDR3 is made up of 15 amino acids. Trimming left V 5 bases short and J 0 bases short, with 12 bases between. DNA of the CDR3: TGTGCCAGCAGTTCCGGGACTGACTCCTACAATGAGCAGTTCTTC. Translated: CASSSGTDSYNEQFF. The full variable domain, with the rest looked up from reference TRBV5-4 and TRBJ2-1, is ETGVTQSPTHLIKTRGQQVTLRCSSQSGHNTVSWYQQALGQGPQFIFQYYREEENGRGNFPPRFSGLQFPNYSSELNVNALELDDSALYLCASSSGTDSYNEQFFGPGTRLTVL.

This sequence joins TRBV2 and TRBJ2-7, with 7 bases identical to TRBD1. The CDR3 runs 13 residues. The ends lost 10 bases at V and 3 bases at J; junction bases unmatched: 9. In germline, CDR1 is SNHLY, CDR2 FYNNEI. The CDR3 loop is CANEGSGGYEQYF. CDR3 nucleotide sequence: TGTGCCAACGAGGGGTCAGGGGGCTACGAGCAGTACTTC. The full variable domain, rest sourced from reference TRBV2 and TRBJ2-7, is EPEVTQTPSHQVTQMGQEVILRCVPISNHLYFYWYRQILGQKVEFLVSFYNNEISEKSEIFDDQFSVERPDGSNFTLKIRSTKLEDSAMYFCANEGSGGYEQYFGPGTRLTVT.

The chain uses TRBV6-5 and TRBJ2-5, with 12 nucleotides matching TRBD1. From germline, CDR1 is MNHEY and CDR2 SVGAGI. V shed 6 bases and J 5 bases; nucleotides not matched to a gene: 4. The CDR3 is 14 residues long. CDR3 bases: TGTGCCAGCAGCTGGGGACAGGGGGCGGAGACCCAGTACTTC. Amino acids: CASSWGQGAETQYF.

The chain is built from TRBV23-1 and TRBJ2-3; D is unclear. TRBV23-1 is identified as an open reading frame with a role that is uncertain. The CDR3 has 14 residues. The V gene lost 3 bases and the J gene lost 2 bases, with 9 bases spanning the gap. The CDR3 DNA is TGCGCCAGCAGTCATAATCTTGTCACAGATACGCAGTATTTT. This gives the protein CASSHNLVTDTQYF.

Concerning this clone: This same CDR3 is encoded by further DNA sequences in the sample. This chain uses TRBV2 with TRBJ2-7; 7 nucleotides match TRBD2. This CDR3 region has 13 residues. V lost 4 bases to trimming and J lost 6 bases; unmatched junction nucleotides: 6. CDR1 and CDR2 from the germline V gene are SNHLY and FYNNEI. This chain's CDR3 is CASSVGLAGEQYF. The CDR3 bases are TGTGCCAGCAGTGTCGGGTTAGCGGGCGAGCAGTACTTC.

The chain has TRBV19 and TRBJ2-3, with 10 positions matching TRBD1. After removal of 3 bases from V and 4 bases from J, the junction contained 7 bases not matched to a gene. CDR3 length: 16 amino acids. Germline CDR1 LNHDA, CDR2 SQIVND (reference sequence). CDR3 bases: TGTGCCAGTAGTATTGGACAGGGGGGTCCGGCAGATACGCAGTATTTT. Translation: CASSIGQGGPADTQYF.

The chain couples TRBV5-6 to TRBJ2-3, with 7 bases matching TRBD2. Per the germline V gene, CDR1 is SGHDT and CDR2 is YYEEEE. This CDR3 is 16 amino acids long. J was trimmed by 3 bases and V by 0 bases; bases with no gene match: 7. CDR3 DNA sequence: TGTGCCAGCAGCTTGGCCTCTCTAGCGGCTACAGATACGCAGTATTTT. As protein: CASSLASLAATDTQYF.

This rearrangement joins TRBV3-1 (or the pseudogene TRBV3-2) to TRBJ2-3; TRBD2 is a possible D gene (7 bases). This CDR3 is 15 amino acids long. Germline loops: CDR1 LGHDT, CDR2 YNNKEL (reference sequence). V was trimmed by 4 bases and J by 4 bases, leaving 15 bases between them. CDR3 in amino acids: CASSPTRGGPDTQYF. The CDR3 DNA reads TGTGCCAGCAGCCCTACTAGGGGGGGGCCAGATACGCAGTATTTT.

The chain joins TRBV28 to TRBJ2-1, with 8 positions matching TRBD2. Germline lookup yields CDR1 MDHEN and CDR2 SYDVKM. The J segment lost 5 bases and the V segment lost 4 bases, leaving 13 bases of the junction unmatched. This CDR3 has 17 residues. CDR3 residues: CASSYCLGTRDDNEQFF. The CDR3, as DNA: TGTGCCAGCAGTTACTGCTTGGGGACTAGGGATGACAATGAGCAGTTCTTC.

This chain connects TRBV4-1 to TRBJ1-1; TRBD1 matches at 9 bases. The V gene end was trimmed by 5 bases and the J gene end by 0 bases; junction bases not matched to a gene: 7. This CDR3 spans 16 amino acids. Germline CDR1 reads MGHRA; CDR2 reads YSYEKL. The CDR3 region has the DNA TGCGCCAGCAGCTACGGGACAGGGCGCATGAACACTGAAGCTTTCTTT. Its translation is CASSYGTGRMNTEAFF.

V gene TRBV28 combines with J gene TRBJ1-1; D might be TRBD1 (5 bases). Trimming stripped 5 bases from V and 4 bases from J, with 14 bases between. Looked up from germline, CDR1 is MDHEN and CDR2 is SYDVKM. CDR3 size: 14 residues. CDR3 sequence reads: CASSIGRVGTEAFF. In DNA form, the CDR3 reads TGTGCCAGCAGTATCGGCAGGGTTGGCACTGAAGCTTTCTTT.

The chain employs TRBV27 and TRBJ2-3; 13 positions match TRBD2. The CDR3 length is 14 residues. Germline lookup yields CDR1 MNHEY and CDR2 SMNVEV (reference sequence). V lost 3 bases, J lost 13 bases, and 7 bases stayed unmatched. The CDR3: CASSLLTSGGSKYF. DNA of the CDR3: TGTGCCAGCAGTTTGCTGACTAGCGGGGGGAGTAAGTATTTT.

This clone came up a few times. The DNA of the CDR3 is TGTGCCAGCAGCTTAGGCGCGGCCAGCTCCTACGAGCAGTACTTC. Translated, it gives CASSLGAASSYEQYF. This chain connects TRBV7-2 to TRBJ2-7; D gene unclear. Germline loops: CDR1 SGHTA, CDR2 FQGNSA. Between the trimmed V and J ends, which lost 1 base and 0 bases, there was a span of 10 bases. CDR3 length: 15 residues.

The rearrangement links TRBV5-4 to TRBJ2-2, with 9 bases lining up with TRBD1. Germline lookup yields CDR1 SGHNT and CDR2 YYREEE (reference sequence). The CDR3 consists of 16 residues. J lost 5 bases, V lost 3 bases, and 8 bases had no gene match. The CDR3 loop reads CASSSQAGQGTGELFF. CDR3 DNA: TGTGCCAGCAGCTCCCAGGCGGGACAGGGAACCGGGGAGCTGTTTTTT.

The chain is built from TRBV19 and TRBJ2-7; TRBD1 matches at 7 bases. The V gene end was trimmed by 5 bases and the J gene end by 2 bases; junction bases not matched to a gene: 9. The CDR3 length is 15 residues. In germline, CDR1 is LNHDA, CDR2 SQIVND (reference sequence). In DNA form, the CDR3 reads TGTGCCAGTAGTTCTTGGGACAGTGGCACCTACGAGCAGTACTTC. This translates into CASSSWDSGTYEQYF. The entire variable domain, with the rest obtained from reference TRBV19 and TRBJ2-7, is as follows: DGGITQSPKYLFRKEGQNVTLSCEQNLNHDAMYWYRQDPGQGLRLIYYSQIVNDFQKGDIAEGYSVSREKKESFPLTVTSAQKNPTAFYLCASSSWDSGTYEQYFGPGTRLTVT.

This clone was found once. The chain employs TRBV19 and TRBJ2-7; 9 nucleotides match TRBD1. CDR3 size: 14 residues. V shed 4 bases, J shed 6 bases, and the junction held 7 bases outside the gene matches. Germline values: CDR1 LNHDA, CDR2 SQIVND (reference sequence). CDR3 residues: CASSTSTGGIEQYF. The CDR3 DNA reads TGTGCCAGTAGTACGTCCACAGGGGGCATCGAGCAGTACTTC.

J is TRBJ1-1 and V is TRBV9; 7 bases match TRBD1. This CDR3 spans 13 amino acids. The germline gives CDR1 SGDLS, CDR2 YYNGEE. V lost 4 bases to trimming and J lost 4 bases; unmatched junction nucleotides: 4. For the CDR3, the DNA is TGTGCCAGCAGCCCGACAGGGATCACTGAAGCTTTCTTT. It is translated as CASSPTGITEAFF.

The V gene is TRBV29-1, the J gene TRBJ1-2; unclear D gene. Germline loops: CDR1 SQVTM, CDR2 ANQGSEA. The CDR3 totals 14 residues. The ends were cut back, 4 bases at V and 4 bases at J, with 16 bases in the middle. The CDR3 DNA follows: TGCAGCGTTGTTCCTTTGAGGCAGAGCTATGGCTACACCTTC. Amino acids: CSVVPLRQSYGYTF.

The chain uses TRBV19 and TRBJ1-1; 8 bases are shared with TRBD1. V trimming: 8 bases; J trimming: 7 bases; junction bases outside the gene matches: 18. This CDR3 comprises 16 residues. Germline-derived CDR1 and CDR2 are LNHDA and SQIVND (reference sequence). CDR3 DNA: TGTGCCAGTCTATTCAGTTGGGGACAGGAGGTTGGTGAAGCTTTCTTT. It specifies CASLFSWGQEVGEAFF.

Points on this clone: Other DNA sequences in the same sample also yield this CDR3. The chain carries TRBV6-2 or TRBV6-3 and TRBJ2-1; D not certain. The germline V and J ends were trimmed by 3 bases and 8 bases, with 8 bases remaining between them. The CDR3 spans 12 residues. Germline V gives CDR1 MNHEY, CDR2 SVGEGT. The CDR3 nucleotides are TGTGCCAGCAGTTATCCATCGGATGAGCAGTTCTTC. Translated: CASSYPSDEQFF.

The gene calls are TRBV11-2 and TRBJ2-7; D possibly corresponds to TRBD2 (6 bases). Germline V gene data show CDR1 as SGHAT and CDR2 as FQNNGV. This CDR3 spans 14 amino acids. The V gene lost 5 bases and the J gene lost 3 bases, with 14 bases spanning the gap. As DNA, the CDR3 is TGTGCCAGCAGCAGTATAGCGGCATACTACGAGCAGTACTTC. It specifies CASSSIAAYYEQYF. Together with reference TRBV11-2 and TRBJ2-7, the CDR3 gives the full variable domain: EAGVAQSPRYKIIEKRQSVAFWCNPISGHATLYWYQQILGQGPKLLIQFQNNGVVDDSQLPKDRFSAERLKGVDSTLKIQPAKLEDSAVYLCASSSIAAYYEQYFGPGTRLTVT.

The chain uses TRBV19 and TRBJ2-3, with 11 bases aligning to TRBD2. J lost 3 bases, V lost 3 bases, and 2 bases had no gene match. The CDR3 consists of 15 residues. CDR1 LNHDA and CDR2 SQIVND come from the germline V gene (reference sequence). In nucleotides, the CDR3 is TGTGCCAGTAGTATTTCTAGCGGGGGGACAGATACGCAGTATTTT. This sequence encodes CASSISSGGTDTQYF.